Described below is a single T cell receptor beta chain sequence and its context. Per the authors' pipeline: Estimation of nucleated cell counts was performed using reference gene primer amplification. The assay was immunoSEQ multiplex PCR, and TCRdb's table has in-frame clones only and misses some. V, J and clone size reflect that table, while D and trimming were determined from the DNA. The table includes 150,000 to 200,000 clones, nearly 90% detected once. Between the trimmed V and J ends, which lost 6 bases and 6 bases, there was a span of 11 bases. Germline V CDR1 and CDR2: LNHNV, YYDKDF (reference sequence). CDR3 length: 12 amino acids. The data were taken from a study of blood T cell repertoires in COVID-19. Study background: Sample material is recorded as cDNA or gDNA derived from T cells, B-cell-depleted T cells, or PBMCs.

The source of this sequence is a young man who had recovered from COVID-19. Sequencing used peripheral blood. The chain has TRBV15 and TRBJ2-5; weak D call: TRBD2 (5 bases). CDR3 sequence (DNA): TGTGCCACCAGGGGGAGTGGGAAGACCCAGTACTTC. It is translated as CATRGSGKTQYF.